These 2 T cell receptor beta chains share one sample of origin, sequenced in a study of patients and donors after allogeneic stem cell transplantation (dated by TCRdb to about 2020). To prepare the library, RT-PCR was applied. These reads were obtained on a NextSeq 550. TCRdb reprocessing: public reads trimmed at Q25 with fastp, clones called with MiXCR, in-frame beta chains kept. When rows share a CDR3 protein, they turn into one entry using the most common DNA and genes. The sample profile shows roughly 250,000 distinct CDR3 sequences; 13% to 15% of them were found once. Roughly 11% of the sample goes to the ten largest clones. What was sequenced was blood, either unsorted or a sorted T cell fraction (not recorded which). Receptors were obtained from a human donor who was either an allogeneic HSCT recipient or a stem cell or donor lymphocyte infusion donor (not recorded which). It is not recorded whose cells these are; they may come from a transplant donor.

CDR3 sequence (DNA): TGTGCCAGCAGCTTAGTGGGGGACTCCGGAAACACCATATATTTT. The encoded protein is CASSLVGDSGNTIYF. The chain recombines TRBV7-9 with TRBJ1-3; D might be TRBD1 (5 bases). Germline CDR1 is SEHNR and CDR2 is FQNEAQ (reference sequence). The CDR3 is made up of 15 amino acids. Trimming removed 1 base from V and 4 bases from J, with 11 bases in between. Drawing the rest from reference TRBV7-9 and TRBJ1-3, the complete variable domain is DTGVSQNPRHKITKRGQNVTFRCDPISEHNRLYWYRQTLGQGPEFLTYFQNEAQLEKSRLLSDRFSAERPKGSFSTLEIQRTEQGDSAMYLCASSLVGDSGNTIYFGEGSWLTVV.

CDR3 loop: CSARSRGLYGYTF. In DNA form, the CDR3 reads TGCAGTGCTAGGTCCAGAGGGCTCTATGGCTACACCTTC. The chain recombines TRBV20-1 with TRBJ1-2; D gene uncertain. Trimming shortened V by 3 bases and J by 4 bases, and 12 bases separated the two germline ends. This CDR3 has 13 residues. Looked up from germline, CDR1 is DFQATT and CDR2 is SNEGSKA (reference sequence).